This T cell receptor beta chain was identified in a study of shared clonotypes between healthy human individuals. Study-wide context: Three plates each covered CD4 naive and memory; CD8 naive two, CD8 memory one. Whole-study findings and limits: The sampled material consisted only of blood, and tissue repertoires are likely to differ.

As regards this clone: Its target is unknown.

V lost 5 bases, J lost 4 bases, and 11 bases stayed unmatched. The CDR3 totals 16 residues. Germline V gene data show CDR1 as PRHDT and CDR2 as FYEKMQ (reference sequence). Naive CD8 populations comprised CD45RO-negative cells positively selected for CCR7, excluding terminally differentiated effector memory CD45RA+ cells. Every subset had its genomic DNA shared out evenly among several immunoSEQ plates. Methods used by the authors: With immunoSEQ giving junction-only sequences and no quality scores, filtering differed. The protocol was immunoSEQ multiplex PCR, while the TCRdb copy is restricted to in-frame clones and leaves out a portion. V and J calls and clone size come straight from that table; D and trimming were deduced from the DNA. Of 1.5 million to 2.5 million clones listed, about 95% were seen once; the top ten hold 1.2%.

This receptor was identified in a young man in good health. The J gene is TRBJ2-3, the V gene TRBV13; 8 positions match TRBD2. Material for sequencing was naive CD8+ T cells sorted from blood. CDR3 sequence (DNA): TGTGCCAGCAGCCCGGCGGGGGCGGGGGGCGCAGATACGCAGTATTTT. It encodes CASSPAGAGGADTQYF.